This T cell receptor (beta chain) was documented in a study of Graves' ophthalmopathy and Graves' hyperthyroidism. This clonotype came up many times. Antigen specificity is unknown. RNA transcripts were the template, and TCR beta CDR3 regions were amplified from them. RT-PCR was first run with HTBI primers, then multiplex PCR in a second round. TCRdb recomputed calls from the multiplex PCR reads with MiXCR, one row per CDR3 protein. The sample has about 400,000 distinct CDR3 sequences; around 19% are singletons. CDR3 length equals 14 residues. Trimming removed 4 bases from V and 2 bases from J; junction bases left unmatched: 5. Germline V gene data show CDR1 as SGHRS and CDR2 as YFSETQ. Study-level points and caveats: With about 88% sensitivity and over 65% specificity, a 13-signature model separated ophthalmopathy from stable hyperthyroidism. Ophthalmopathy progression prediction by the model yielded a sensitivity of about 71% and a specificity of around 72%.

Sequencing was carried out using peripheral blood. The TCR originated in a woman aged 18 to 35 with Graves' ophthalmopathy. The chain is built from TRBV5-1 and TRBJ1-1, with 7 positions matching TRBD1. CDR3 coding DNA: TGCGCCAGCAGCGACCGGGACAGAAACACTGAAGCTTTCTTT. Translated, it gives CASSDRDRNTEAFF. The full variable domain, completed using reference TRBV5-1 and TRBJ1-1, is KAGVTQTPRYLIKTRGQQVTLSCSPISGHRSVSWYQQTPGQGLQFLFEYFSETQRNKGNFPGRFSGRQFSNSRSEMNVSTLELGDSALYLCASSDRDRNTEAFFGQGTRLTVV.